This T cell receptor (beta chain) was identified during a study of blood T cell repertoires in COVID-19. Study-level background: COVID-19 samples from acute and convalescent phases originated in the United States, Italy and Spain. PBMCs, B-cell-depleted T cells, or T cells were the source of the cDNA or gDNA that made up the material.

Per the authors' pipeline: How many nucleated cells were present was estimated from reference gene primer amplification. Sequencing was performed with immunoSEQ multiplex PCR; in TCRdb, only in-frame clones are kept and a portion is missing. V and J calls and clone size are as listed in that table; D and trimming were resolved from the DNA. Of roughly 250,000 clones listed, less than 85% are singletons. Germline CDR1 is SGHRS and CDR2 is YFSETQ. V lost 5 bases to trimming and J lost 5 bases, with 16 bases between them. The CDR3 loop spans 15 amino acids. Specimen: peripheral blood. This receptor was obtained from an elderly woman with active or convalescent COVID-19. The V and J genes are TRBV5-1 and TRBJ1-4; the D is unclear. The CDR3 reads CASSIGSLGNEKLFF. The CDR3 region has the DNA TGCGCCAGCAGTATTGGGTCCCTCGGGAATGAAAAACTGTTTTTT.